This record looks at one TCR beta chain sequence and its context. The antigen remains unidentified. This sample was included in a study of PD-1 blockade in classical Hodgkin lymphoma. Whole-study context: Nivolumab was administered to patients intravenously at 3 mg/kg every 2 weeks.

Time point reported: cycle 4 day 1 (C4D1), after more than 5 weeks of nivolumab. Each patient experienced a relapse that followed autologous stem cell transplantation, and brentuximab vedotin exposure varied. In germline, CDR1 is WSHSY, CDR2 SAAADI. The CDR3 is 14 residues long. V lost 6 bases, J lost 1 base, and 6 bases stayed unmatched. TCRdb's copy holds only in-frame clones and misses some; the assay was immunoSEQ multiplex PCR. This sample has roughly 39,000 clones; 77% occur once, and the top ten carry 9.8%. General study results and limits: Anyone who began nivolumab under 1 year after ASCT was excluded.

The chain is built from TRBV10-2 and TRBJ2-7, with 7 bases identical to TRBD1. This receptor was identified in a human donor with classical Hodgkin lymphoma. The sample was peripheral blood mononuclear cells (PBMCs), taken before the fourth cycle of nivolumab. The CDR3 reads CASSPRDRSYEQYF. The CDR3 DNA is TGCGCCAGCAGCCCCCGGGACAGATCCTACGAGCAGTACTTC.